This T cell receptor beta chain derives from a study of T cell repertoires in cytomegalovirus infection. V shed 5 bases, J shed 6 bases, and the junction held 11 bases outside the gene matches. This CDR3 is built from 16 residues. Looked up from germline, CDR1 is MNHEY and CDR2 is SVGAGI. About this clonotype itself: Its antigen is as yet unknown.

TCRdb called the reads again in MiXCR, with one record for every CDR3 protein. This sample has a few hundred thousand distinct CDR3 sequences, with just under 35% found just once. The sample in question was cultured PBMCs, obtained from culture after CMV antigen stimulation. The sequence derives from a human donor in good health (CMV status not recorded). Some clones in this sample may be carry-over from other donors' samples. The rearrangement joins TRBV6-5 to TRBJ2-1; 9 nucleotides agree with TRBD1. The DNA for the CDR3 is TGTGCCAGCAGTGAACACCGGGACAGGGTTTTCAATGAGCAGTTCTTC. Its protein is CASSEHRDRVFNEQFF.